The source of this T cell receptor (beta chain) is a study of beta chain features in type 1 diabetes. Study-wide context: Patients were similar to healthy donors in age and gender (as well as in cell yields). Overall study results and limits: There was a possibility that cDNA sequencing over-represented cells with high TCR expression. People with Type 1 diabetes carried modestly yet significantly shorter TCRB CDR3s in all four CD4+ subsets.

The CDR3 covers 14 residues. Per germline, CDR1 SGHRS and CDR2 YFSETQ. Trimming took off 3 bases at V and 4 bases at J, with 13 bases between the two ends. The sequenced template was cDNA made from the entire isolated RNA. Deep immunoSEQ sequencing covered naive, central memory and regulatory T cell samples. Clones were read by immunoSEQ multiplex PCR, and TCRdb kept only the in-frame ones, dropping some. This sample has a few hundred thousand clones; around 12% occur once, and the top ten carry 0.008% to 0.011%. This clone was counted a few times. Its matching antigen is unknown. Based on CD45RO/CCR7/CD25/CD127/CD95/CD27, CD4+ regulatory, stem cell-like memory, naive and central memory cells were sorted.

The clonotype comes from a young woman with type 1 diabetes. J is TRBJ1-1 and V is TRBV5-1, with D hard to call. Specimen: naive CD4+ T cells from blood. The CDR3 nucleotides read TGCGCCAGCAGCTCTCAGCTGGGAGTCACTGAAGCTTTCTTT. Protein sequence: CASSSQLGVTEAFF.